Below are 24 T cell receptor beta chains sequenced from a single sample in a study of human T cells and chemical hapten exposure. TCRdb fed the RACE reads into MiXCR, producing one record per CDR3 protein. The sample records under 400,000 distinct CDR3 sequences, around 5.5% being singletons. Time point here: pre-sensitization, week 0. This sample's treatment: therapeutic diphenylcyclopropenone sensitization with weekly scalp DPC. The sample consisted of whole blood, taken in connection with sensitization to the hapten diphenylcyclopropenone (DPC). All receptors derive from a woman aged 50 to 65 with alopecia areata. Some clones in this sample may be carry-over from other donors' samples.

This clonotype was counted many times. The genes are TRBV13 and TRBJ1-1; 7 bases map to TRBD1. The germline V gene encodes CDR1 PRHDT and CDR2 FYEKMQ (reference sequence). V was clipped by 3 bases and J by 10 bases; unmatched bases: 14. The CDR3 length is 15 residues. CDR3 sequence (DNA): TGTGCCAGCAGCTTTCTCTCCGGGACAGCGACGAGAGCTTTCTTT. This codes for CASSFLSGTATRAFF.

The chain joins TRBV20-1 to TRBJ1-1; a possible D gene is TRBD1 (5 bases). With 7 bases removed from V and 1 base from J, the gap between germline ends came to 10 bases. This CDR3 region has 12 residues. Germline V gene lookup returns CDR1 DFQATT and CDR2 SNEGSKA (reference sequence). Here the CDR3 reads CSVAGTNTEAFF. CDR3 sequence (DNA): TGCAGTGTCGCCGGGACGAACACTGAAGCTTTCTTT.

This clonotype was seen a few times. In nucleotides, the CDR3 is TGTGCCAGCTCACCACCGGGAGGGGATGGAAGTTACGAGCAGTACTTC. Encoded protein: CASSPPGGDGSYEQYF. The J gene is TRBJ2-7, the V gene TRBV18; 7 nucleotides match TRBD2. The germline CDR1 and CDR2 sequences are KGHSH and LQKENI. V lost 0 bases and J lost 4; bases outside the gene matches: 9. There are 16 residues in the CDR3.

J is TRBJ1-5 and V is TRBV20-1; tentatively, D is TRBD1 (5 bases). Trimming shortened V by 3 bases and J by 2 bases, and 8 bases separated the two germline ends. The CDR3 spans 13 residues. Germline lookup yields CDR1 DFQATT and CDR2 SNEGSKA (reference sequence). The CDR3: CSASWGGNQPQHF. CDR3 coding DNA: TGCAGTGCTAGTTGGGGGGGCAATCAGCCCCAGCATTTT.

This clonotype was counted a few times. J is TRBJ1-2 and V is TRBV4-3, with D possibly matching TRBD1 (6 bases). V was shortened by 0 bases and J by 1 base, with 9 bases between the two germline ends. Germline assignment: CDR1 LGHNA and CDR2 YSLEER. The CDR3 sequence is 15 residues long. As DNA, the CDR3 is TGCGCCAGCAGCCAAGAACAGGGAATTAACTATGGCTACACCTTC. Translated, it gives CASSQEQGINYGYTF.

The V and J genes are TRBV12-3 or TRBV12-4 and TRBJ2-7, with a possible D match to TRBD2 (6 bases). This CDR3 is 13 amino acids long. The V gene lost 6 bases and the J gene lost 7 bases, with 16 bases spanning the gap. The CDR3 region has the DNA TGTGCCAGCAGCCGGGGCGGGATGGAAGAGCAGTACTTC. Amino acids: CASSRGGMEEQYF.

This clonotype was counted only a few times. CDR3 coding DNA: TGTGCCAGCAGCCAAGGGAGTCAGCACCTTTATAGCAATCAGCCCCAGCATTTT. Its protein is CASSQGSQHLYSNQPQHF. V and J are TRBV3-1 and TRBJ1-5; D gene ambiguous. In germline, CDR1 is LGHDT, CDR2 YNNKEL (reference sequence). The V gene lost 1 base and the J gene lost 0 bases, with 16 bases spanning the gap. This CDR3 comprises 18 residues.

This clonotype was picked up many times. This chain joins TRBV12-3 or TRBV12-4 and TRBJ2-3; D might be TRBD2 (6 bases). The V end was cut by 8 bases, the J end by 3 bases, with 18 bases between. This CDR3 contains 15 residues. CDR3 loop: CASRERYLETDTQYF. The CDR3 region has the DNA TGTGCCAGCCGGGAGAGGTACCTAGAGACAGATACGCAGTATTTT.

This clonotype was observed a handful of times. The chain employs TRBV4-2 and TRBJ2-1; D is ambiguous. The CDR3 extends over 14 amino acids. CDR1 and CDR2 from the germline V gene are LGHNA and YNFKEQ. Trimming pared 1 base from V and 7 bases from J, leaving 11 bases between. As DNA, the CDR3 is TGTGCCAGCAGCCAAGGGGGTGAGGCGAATGAGCAGTTCTTC. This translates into CASSQGGEANEQFF.

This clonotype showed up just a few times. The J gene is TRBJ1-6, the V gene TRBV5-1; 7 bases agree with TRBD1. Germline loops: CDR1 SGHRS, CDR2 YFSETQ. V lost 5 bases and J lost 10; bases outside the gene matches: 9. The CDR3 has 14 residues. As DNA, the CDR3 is TGCGCCAGCAGACCCCTGACAGGGCCCTCACCCCTCCACTTT. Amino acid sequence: CASRPLTGPSPLHF. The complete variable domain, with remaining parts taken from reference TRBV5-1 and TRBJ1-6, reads KAGVTQTPRYLIKTRGQQVTLSCSPISGHRSVSWYQQTPGQGLQFLFEYFSETQRNKGNFPGRFSGRQFSNSRSEMNVSTLELGDSALYLCASRPLTGPSPLHFGNGTRLTVT.

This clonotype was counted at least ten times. The CDR3 loop is CASGINEMNIQYF. As DNA, the CDR3 is TGTGCCAGCGGAATTAATGAGATGAACATTCAGTACTTC. This chain joins TRBV6-2 or TRBV6-3 and TRBJ2-4; D ambiguous. V lost 8 bases to trimming and J lost 7 bases, with 15 bases between them. The CDR3 is made up of 13 amino acids. Per germline, CDR1 MNHEY and CDR2 SVGEGT.

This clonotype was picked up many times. The CDR3 nucleotides are TGTGCCAGCAGTTACACCGGGACACTCAATGAAAAACTGTTTTTT. It is translated as CASSYTGTLNEKLFF. The chain uses TRBV6-5 and TRBJ1-4, with TRBD1 as a possible D gene (6 bases). The CDR3 has 15 amino acids. V lost 2 bases and J lost 5, with 12 bases in between. CDR1 and CDR2 from the germline V gene are MNHEY and SVGAGI.

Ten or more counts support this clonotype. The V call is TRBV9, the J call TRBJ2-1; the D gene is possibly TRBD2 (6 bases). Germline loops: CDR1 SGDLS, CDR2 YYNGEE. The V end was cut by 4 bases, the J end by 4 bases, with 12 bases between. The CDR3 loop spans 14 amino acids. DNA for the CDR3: TGTGCCAGCAGCCTAAATAGCGGATACAATGAGCAGTTCTTC. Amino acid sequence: CASSLNSGYNEQFF.

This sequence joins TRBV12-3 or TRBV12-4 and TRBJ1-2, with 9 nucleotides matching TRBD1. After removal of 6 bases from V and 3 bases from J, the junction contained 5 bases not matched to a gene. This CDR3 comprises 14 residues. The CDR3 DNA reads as TGTGCCAGCAGACGGACAGGGGCAGACTATGGCTACACCTTC. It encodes CASRRTGADYGYTF.

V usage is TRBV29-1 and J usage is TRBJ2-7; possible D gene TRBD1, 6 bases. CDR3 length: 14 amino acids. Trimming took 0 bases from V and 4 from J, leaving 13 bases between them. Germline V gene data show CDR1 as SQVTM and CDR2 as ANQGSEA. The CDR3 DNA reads TGCAGCGTTGAAGAGGGCAGGGGCCCTTACGAGCAGTACTTC. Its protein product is CSVEEGRGPYEQYF.

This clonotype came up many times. CDR3 sequence (DNA): TGCAGCGTTGGGGGGACAGGGGGCCTCGAGCAGTACTTC. Encoded protein: CSVGGTGGLEQYF. This chain joins TRBV29-1 and TRBJ2-7, with 12 bases lining up with TRBD1. In germline, CDR1 is SQVTM, CDR2 ANQGSEA. With V trimmed by 4 bases and J by 6 bases, 4 bases remained unmatched. CDR3 length: 13 amino acids.

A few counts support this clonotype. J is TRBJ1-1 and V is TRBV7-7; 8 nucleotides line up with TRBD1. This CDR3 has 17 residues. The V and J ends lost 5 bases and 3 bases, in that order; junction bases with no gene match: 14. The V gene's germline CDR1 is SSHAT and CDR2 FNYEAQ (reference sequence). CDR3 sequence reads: CASSPIRGQVHHTEAFF. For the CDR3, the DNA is TGTGCCAGCAGCCCCATCCGGGGACAGGTACATCACACTGAAGCTTTCTTT. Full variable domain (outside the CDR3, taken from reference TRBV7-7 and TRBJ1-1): GAGVSQSPRYKVTKRGQDVTLRCDPISSHATLYWYQQALGQGPEFLTYFNYEAQPDKSGLPSDRFSAERPEGSISTLTIQRTEQRDSAMYRCASSPIRGQVHHTEAFFGQGTRLTVV.

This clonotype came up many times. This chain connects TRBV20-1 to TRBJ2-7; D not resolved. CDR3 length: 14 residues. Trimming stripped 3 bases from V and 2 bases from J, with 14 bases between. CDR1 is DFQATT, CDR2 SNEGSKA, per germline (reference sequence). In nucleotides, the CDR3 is TGCAGTGCTAGGGGCTGGGAATCCCCCTACGAGCAGTACTTC. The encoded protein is CSARGWESPYEQYF.

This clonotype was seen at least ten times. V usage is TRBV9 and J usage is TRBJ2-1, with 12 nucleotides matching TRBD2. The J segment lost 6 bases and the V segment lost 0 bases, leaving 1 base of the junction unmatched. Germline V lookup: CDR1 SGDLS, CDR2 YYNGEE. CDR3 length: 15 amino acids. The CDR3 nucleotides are TGTGCCAGCAGCGTAGGGACTAGCGGGGCCAATGAGCAGTTCTTC. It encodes CASSVGTSGANEQFF.

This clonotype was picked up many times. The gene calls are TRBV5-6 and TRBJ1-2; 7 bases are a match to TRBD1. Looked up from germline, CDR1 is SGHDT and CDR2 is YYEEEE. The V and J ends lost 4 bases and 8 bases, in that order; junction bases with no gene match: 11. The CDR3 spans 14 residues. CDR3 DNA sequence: TGTGCCAGCAGCCTGGGACAGACCCTGCGGGGCTACACCTTC. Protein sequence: CASSLGQTLRGYTF. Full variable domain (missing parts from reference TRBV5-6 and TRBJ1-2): DAGVTQSPTHLIKTRGQQVTLRCSPKSGHDTVSWYQQALGQGPQFIFQYYEEEERQRGNFPDRFSGHQFPNYSSELNVNALLLGDSALYLCASSLGQTLRGYTFGSGTRLTVV.

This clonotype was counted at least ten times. The CDR3 sequence is CSAREDYGTQYF. CDR3 coding DNA: TGCAGTGCTAGAGAGGACTACGGGACGCAGTATTTT. The genes are TRBV20-1 and TRBJ2-3; tentatively, D is TRBD2 (6 bases). CDR1 is DFQATT and CDR2 is SNEGSKA in the germline V gene (reference sequence). The CDR3 covers 12 residues. The V and J ends lost 0 bases and 9 bases respectively, with 10 bases between them.

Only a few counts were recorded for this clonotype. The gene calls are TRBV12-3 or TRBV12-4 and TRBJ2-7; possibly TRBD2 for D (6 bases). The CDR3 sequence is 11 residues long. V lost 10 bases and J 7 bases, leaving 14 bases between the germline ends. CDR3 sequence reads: CATITRGEQYF. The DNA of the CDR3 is TGTGCCACGATAACCCGGGGGGAGCAGTACTTC.

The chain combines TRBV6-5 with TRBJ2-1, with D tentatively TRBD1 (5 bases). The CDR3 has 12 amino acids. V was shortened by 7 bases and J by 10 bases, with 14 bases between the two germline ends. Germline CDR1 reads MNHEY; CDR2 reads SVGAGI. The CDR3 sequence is CASMIRGQEQFF. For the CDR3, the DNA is TGTGCCAGCATGATAAGGGGTCAGGAGCAGTTCTTC.

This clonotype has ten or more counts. The CDR3 is CASSVAPAVNEQFF. The CDR3, as DNA: TGTGCCAGCAGCGTAGCCCCCGCAGTAAATGAGCAGTTCTTC. The chain carries TRBV9 and TRBJ2-1; unclear D gene. Germline V CDR1 and CDR2: SGDLS, YYNGEE. This CDR3 spans 14 amino acids. Deletions cut 0 bases from V and 7 bases from J, with 11 bases between.